Each of the 5 T cell receptor beta chains below was sequenced from the same sample in a study of beta chain features in type 1 diabetes. Expressed TCRB transcripts were sequenced because the entire RNA isolate underwent reverse transcription. Sequencing was performed with immunoSEQ multiplex PCR; in TCRdb, only in-frame clones are kept and a portion is missing. The data contain 140,000 to 150,000 clones, roughly 48% of them singletons. The sequenced sample consisted of Tregs from blood. These receptors were taken from a young man in good health.

The rearrangement joins TRBV7-8 to TRBJ2-5; D may be TRBD1 (6 bases). This CDR3 contains 13 residues. The germline V gene has CDR1 SGHVS and CDR2 FQNEAQ. Trimming removed 1 base at V and 3 bases at J, with 6 bases between. This CDR3 is CASSLDREETQYF. DNA of the CDR3: TGTGCCAGCAGCTTAGACAGGGAAGAGACCCAGTACTTC.

To note about this clone: The sample has other DNA sequences that encode this CDR3 too. The V and J genes are TRBV28 and TRBJ2-7, with D perhaps TRBD1 (6 bases). Germline CDR1 is MDHEN and CDR2 is SYDVKM. The CDR3 covers 12 residues. V was trimmed by 6 bases and J by 3 bases, leaving 9 bases between them. For the CDR3, the DNA is TGTGCCAGCAGAGGACAGTTCTACGAGCAGTACTTC. Translated, it gives CASRGQFYEQYF.

The chain recombines TRBV5-1 with TRBJ1-2; D is ambiguous. The CDR3 length is 14 residues. Trimming took off 0 bases at V and 4 bases at J, with 10 bases between the two ends. Germline lookup yields CDR1 SGHRS and CDR2 YFSETQ. The CDR3 DNA is TGCGCCAGCAGCTTGGAAGCGGGCACCTATGGCTACACCTTC. Its protein product is CASSLEAGTYGYTF. The full variable domain, completed using reference TRBV5-1 and TRBJ1-2, is KAGVTQTPRYLIKTRGQQVTLSCSPISGHRSVSWYQQTPGQGLQFLFEYFSETQRNKGNFPGRFSGRQFSNSRSEMNVSTLELGDSALYLCASSLEAGTYGYTFGSGTRLTVV.

In this sample, this clone turned up a few times. This chain connects TRBV5-1 to TRBJ1-2; D gene uncertain. Trimming removed 0 bases from V and 3 bases from J, with 6 bases in between. The CDR3 contains 13 residues. Per the germline V gene, CDR1 is SGHRS and CDR2 is YFSETQ. The CDR3 region is CASSLEQYYGYTF. The CDR3 DNA is TGCGCCAGCAGCTTGGAACAGTACTATGGCTACACCTTC.

V gene TRBV5-1 combines with J gene TRBJ1-1; TRBD1 agrees at 9 bases. The CDR3 covers 14 residues. CDR1 is SGHRS and CDR2 is YFSETQ in the germline V gene. Trimming took 0 bases from V and 5 from J; bases not matched to a gene: 2. The DNA of the CDR3 is TGCGCCAGCAGCTTGGAACAGGGGGCGACTGAAGCTTTCTTT. Translating it yields CASSLEQGATEAFF.